The rows below give T cell receptor beta chains drawn from one sample of a study of blood T cell repertoires in COVID-19. Produced via immunoSEQ multiplex PCR; TCRdb's table is partial and in-frame only. The sample lists around 80,000 clones; roughly four fifths were seen once. Sequencing used peripheral blood. Every receptor here comes from a man in his 60s with acute or convalescent COVID-19. Each CDR3 is given with its conserved first and last residue. D genes are given only for firm matches. Clone sizes are given selectively: once, few, many, or a class where the clone is expanded.

abundance | j_gene | d_gene | v_gene | CDR3nt | CDR3aa
- | TRBJ1-6 | - | TRBV28 | TGTGCCAGCAGTTCTCTGGGACATGGGCGGCTCTCACCCCTCCACTTT | CASSSLGHGRLSPLHF
- | TRBJ1-2 | TRBD1 | TRBV28 | TGTGCCAGCAGTTCGGCAGGGGGCGACAACTATGGCTACACCTTC | CASSSAGGDNYGYTF
- | TRBJ2-2 | - | TRBV7-3 | TGTGCCAGCAGCTTAGGCCAGGGAACCGGGGAGCTGTTTTTT | CASSLGQGTGELFF
- | TRBJ2-2 | TRBD2 | TRBV28 | TGTGCCAGCAGGACGACTAGCGGGGGGGTGACCGGGGAGCTGTTTTTT | CASRTTSGGVTGELFF
- | TRBJ2-2 | TRBD1 | TRBV9 | TGTGCCAGCAGCCCCCGGGGACAGGGCACCGGGGAGCTGTTTTTT | CASSPRGQGTGELFF
once | TRBJ1-1 | - | TRBV6-5 | TGTGCCAGCAGAAACAGGGTGACTGAAGCTTTCTTT | CASRNRVTEAFF
- | TRBJ1-6 | TRBD1 | TRBV10-3 | TGTGCCATCAGCACCGGGACAGGAAATTCACCCCTCCACTTT | CAISTGTGNSPLHF
- | TRBJ1-3 | TRBD1 | TRBV6-5 | TGTGCCAGCAGTTACTCCACAGGGGCGTTAGGAAACACCATATATTTT | CASSYSTGALGNTIYF
once | TRBJ2-5 | TRBD1 | TRBV7-9 | TGTGCCAGCAGCCCCCGGACAGGACAAGAGACCCAGTACTTC | CASSPRTGQETQYF
- | TRBJ2-7 | TRBD2 | TRBV7-2 | TGTGCCAGCAGCCTCTCGACTAGCCAGTACGAGCAGTACTTC | CASSLSTSQYEQYF
- | TRBJ2-7 | - | TRBV28 | TGTGCCAGCAGAAGACAGGCCTACGAGCAGTACTTC | CASRRQAYEQYF
- | TRBJ2-3 | - | TRBV7-2 | TGTGCCAGCAGTCCCGTCAGGACAGATACGCAGTATTTT | CASSPVRTDTQYF
- | TRBJ2-3 | - | TRBV4-3 | TGCGCCAGCAGCCAAGATTCTGCGGGCGGCACAGATACGCAGTATTTT | CASSQDSAGGTDTQYF
- | TRBJ1-6 | - | TRBV18 | TGTGCCAGCTCACCGTCGCAAACGGGAAATTCACCCCTCCACTTT | CASSPSQTGNSPLHF
- | TRBJ1-3 | - | TRBV3-1/TRBV3-2 | TGTGCCAGCAGCCAGGCGGGAGCAAGCTCTGGAAACACCATATATTTT | CASSQAGASSGNTIYF